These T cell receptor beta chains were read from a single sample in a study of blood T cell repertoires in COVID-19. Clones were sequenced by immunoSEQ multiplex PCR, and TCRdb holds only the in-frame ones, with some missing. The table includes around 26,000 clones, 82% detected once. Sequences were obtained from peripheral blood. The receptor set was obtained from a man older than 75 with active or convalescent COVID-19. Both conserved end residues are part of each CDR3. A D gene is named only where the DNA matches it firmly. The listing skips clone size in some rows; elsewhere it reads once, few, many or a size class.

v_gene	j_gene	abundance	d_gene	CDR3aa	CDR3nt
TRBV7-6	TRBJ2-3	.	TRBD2	CASSLGFLAGDTDTQYF	TGTGCCAGCAGCTTAGGATTCTTAGCGGGGGACACAGATACGCAGTATTTT
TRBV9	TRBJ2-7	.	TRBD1	CASSVGQGPYEQYF	TGTGCCAGCAGCGTAGGACAGGGACCCTACGAGCAGTACTTC
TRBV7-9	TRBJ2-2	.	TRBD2	CASSPGWRLAGVNTGELFF	TGTGCCAGCAGCCCGGGGTGGCGGCTAGCGGGAGTAAACACCGGGGAGCTGTTTTTT
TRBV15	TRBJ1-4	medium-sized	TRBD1	CATSRASDRDEKLFF	TGTGCCACCAGCAGAGCCAGCGACAGGGATGAAAAACTGTTTTTT
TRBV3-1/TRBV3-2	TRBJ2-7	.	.	CASSQDGEFQQYF	TGTGCCAGCAGCCAAGACGGAGAGTTCCAGCAGTACTTC
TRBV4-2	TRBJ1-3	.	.	CASSQGIGRGGDTIYF	TGTGCCAGCAGCCAAGGAATAGGCAGGGGTGGTGACACCATATATTTT
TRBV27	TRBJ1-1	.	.	CASTLIGPNTEAFF	TGTGCCAGCACCTTAATTGGGCCGAACACTGAAGCTTTCTTT
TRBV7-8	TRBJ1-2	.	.	CASSLAGQQGAGYTF	TGTGCCAGCAGCTTAGCTGGTCAGCAGGGCGCCGGCTACACCTTC
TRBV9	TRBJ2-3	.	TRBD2	CASSITGGQNTDTQYF	TGTGCCAGCAGCATAACGGGGGGGCAGAACACAGATACGCAGTATTTT
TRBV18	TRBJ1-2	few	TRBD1	CASSPAEGQGSKGYTF	TGTGCCAGCTCACCAGCAGAAGGACAGGGTTCGAAAGGCTACACCTTC
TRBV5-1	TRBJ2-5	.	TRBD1	CASGTGDQETQYF	TGCGCCAGCGGGACAGGGGATCAAGAGACCCAGTACTTC